This TCR beta chain was captured by sequencing in a study of T-cell memory formation after mild COVID-19. Study-wide background: Clustering of TCRs was largely donor specific. Notes on the study in general: Clones that shrank (day 15 to 85) were balanced CD4/CD8, whereas later expanders leaned CD4+. There were some responding clones in pre-infection memory, which suggested that cross-reactive memory had joined. CD8+ contracting clones occupied EMRA, while CD4+ ones occupied mainly CM and EM.

Note on this clonotype: What it binds is unknown.

TCRdb independently ran MiXCR on the 5' RACE reads; one entry per CDR3 protein. The table has 350,000 to 450,000 distinct CDR3 sequences, 15% to 20% seen once. CDR3 length: 18 residues. CDR1 is SGDLS, CDR2 YYNGEE, per germline. Trimming took 0 bases from V and 13 from J; bases not matched to a gene: 15. Sequencing was performed on PBMCs or a T cell subset sorted from them (not recorded which). The receptor was derived from an adult woman who had mild COVID-19 (a few samples of this study predate the infection). Cell type and time point are not known. V and J are TRBV9 and TRBJ2-1; the match to TRBD2 covers 14 bases. The CDR3, as DNA: TGTGCCAGCAGCGTAGGACTAGCGGGGGGGATGCCCCCTCTGGGACAGTTCTTC. Encoded protein: CASSVGLAGGMPPLGQFF.